This TCR beta chain was recovered during a study of blood T cells in healthy people across ages. Study information: For every two T cells, template switching captured about one barcoded beta molecule. Study-wide findings and caveats: Leaving the PBMCs unsorted stopped any conclusive comparison of naive versus antigen-experienced cells. Measured against age, TCR beta diversity per million T cells decreased in a roughly linear manner.

Primers used in a second PCR of roughly 6 to 12 cycles were a sample-barcoded 5' primer and a J-beta primer mix. Unique molecular identifiers of 12 random nucleotides labeled each cDNA. TCRdb recomputed calls from the 5' RACE reads with MiXCR, one row per CDR3 protein. The sample consists of around 670,000 distinct CDR3 sequences, about 30% of them appearing once. Per the germline V gene, CDR1 is SQVTM and CDR2 is ANQGSEA. The CDR3 is made up of 15 amino acids. Trimming cost V 3 bases and J 2 bases; bases outside gene matches: 6. This clonotype was counted at least ten times. Its antigen is as yet unknown.

The receptor comes from a woman of 80 years or more in good health. The sequenced material came from blood. This chain uses TRBV29-1 with TRBJ2-1, with 8 positions matching TRBD2. This CDR3 is CSVERGAGAYNEQFF. The CDR3, as DNA: TGCAGCGTTGAGCGGGGGGCGGGAGCCTACAATGAGCAGTTCTTC.